The clone carrying this TCR beta chain was counted once. This record belongs to a study of T cell changes during pregnancy in multiple sclerosis. Germline loops: CDR1 PRHDT, CDR2 FYEKMQ (reference sequence). V was pared by 5 bases and J by 3 bases, with 13 bases between. The CDR3 runs 14 residues. TCRdb's copy holds only in-frame clones and misses some; the assay was immunoSEQ multiplex PCR. The table includes about 64,000 clones, about 96% detected once. The input for sequencing was CD8+ T cells from peripheral blood mononuclear cells, taken after pregnancy. The clonotype comes from a female donor with multiple sclerosis, enrolled in a pregnancy study. The V and J genes are TRBV13 and TRBJ2-5; a weak D match, TRBD1 (5 bases). CDR3 in amino acids: CASSKGNFKETQYF. CDR3 nucleotide sequence: TGTGCCAGCAGCAAGGGGAATTTTAAAGAGACCCAGTACTTC.